A single sample gave rise to the 7 T cell receptor beta chains below, sequenced in a study of CD8 T cells in ankylosing spondylitis. General study findings and limits: Seemingly distinctive of ankylosing spondylitis blood was a TCR beta motif formed by eight highly homologous variants.

MiXCR, applied by TCRdb to the 5' RACE reads, yields one record per CDR3 protein. This repertoire shows about 800,000 distinct CDR3 sequences, approximately 12% found once; its top ten account for 0.51%. No antigen has been assigned to these receptors. The sequenced material came from blood, either unsorted or a sorted T cell fraction (not recorded which). Receptor source: a male donor with ankylosing spondylitis.

The rearrangement uses TRBV5-1 and TRBJ1-1; 8 positions agree with TRBD1. The CDR3 contains 18 residues. The V and J ends lost 4 bases and 0 bases, in that order; junction bases with no gene match: 14. Germline CDR1 is SGHRS and CDR2 is YFSETQ. The CDR3 DNA reads as TGCGCCAGCAGCCCTTGGACAGGGTTGAGGGGCTTGAACACTGAAGCTTTCTTT. Protein: CASSPWTGLRGLNTEAFF.

J is TRBJ2-7 and V is TRBV20-1; 10 bases are shared with TRBD1. Germline lookup yields CDR1 DFQATT and CDR2 SNEGSKA (reference sequence). Trimming took 2 bases from V and 3 from J; bases not matched to a gene: 4. The CDR3 runs to 14 residues. The CDR3 reads CSARPRTGGYEQYF. DNA for the CDR3: TGCAGTGCTAGACCCCGGACAGGGGGCTACGAGCAGTACTTC.

The chain recombines TRBV24-1 with TRBJ2-2; D unresolved. Per germline, CDR1 KGHDR and CDR2 SFDVKD. V lost 5 bases, J lost 0 bases, and 12 bases lay in between. CDR3 length: 16 residues. Here the CDR3 DNA reads TGTGCCACCAGTGGCAGCTGGTACTCGAACACCGGGGAGCTGTTTTTT. Encoded protein: CATSGSWYSNTGELFF.

The chain recombines TRBV20-1 with TRBJ2-3, with D hard to call. The germline V and J ends were trimmed by 0 bases and 2 bases, with 9 bases remaining between them. The CDR3 sequence is 14 residues long. Germline V CDR1 and CDR2: DFQATT, SNEGSKA (reference sequence). CDR3 nucleotide sequence: TGCAGTGCTAGAGATTTGTCCGTCACAGATACGCAGTATTTT. It codes for CSARDLSVTDTQYF.

The chain joins TRBV2 to TRBJ2-1, with 10 bases fitting TRBD2. Trimming at V came to 4 bases and at J to 4 bases, leaving 4 bases not matched to a gene. This CDR3 has 15 residues. Germline V gives CDR1 SNHLY, CDR2 FYNNEI. The CDR3 coding sequence is TGTGCCAGCAGTGTCCAACTAGCGGGGTACAATGAGCAGTTCTTC. It translates to CASSVQLAGYNEQFF.

The J gene is TRBJ2-1, the V gene TRBV7-2; the match to TRBD1 covers 8 bases. With 4 bases clipped from V and 8 bases from J, the junction kept 13 bases outside the gene matches. Per the germline V gene, CDR1 is SGHTA and CDR2 is FQGNSA. This CDR3 spans 16 amino acids. For the CDR3, the DNA is TGTGCCAGCAGCTCCTGGGACAGGCCCTCTGTCTATGAGCAGTTCTTC. Its translation: CASSSWDRPSVYEQFF.

This clonotype was recorded at least ten times. The genes are TRBV5-1 and TRBJ2-7; perhaps TRBD2 as D (5 bases). The ends were cut back, 4 bases at V and 2 bases at J, with 13 bases in the middle. The CDR3 consists of 14 residues. Germline V gene data show CDR1 as SGHRS and CDR2 as YFSETQ. The CDR3 protein is CASSDGRGTYEQYF. CDR3 nucleotide sequence: TGCGCCAGCAGCGACGGCCGGGGTACCTACGAGCAGTACTTC.